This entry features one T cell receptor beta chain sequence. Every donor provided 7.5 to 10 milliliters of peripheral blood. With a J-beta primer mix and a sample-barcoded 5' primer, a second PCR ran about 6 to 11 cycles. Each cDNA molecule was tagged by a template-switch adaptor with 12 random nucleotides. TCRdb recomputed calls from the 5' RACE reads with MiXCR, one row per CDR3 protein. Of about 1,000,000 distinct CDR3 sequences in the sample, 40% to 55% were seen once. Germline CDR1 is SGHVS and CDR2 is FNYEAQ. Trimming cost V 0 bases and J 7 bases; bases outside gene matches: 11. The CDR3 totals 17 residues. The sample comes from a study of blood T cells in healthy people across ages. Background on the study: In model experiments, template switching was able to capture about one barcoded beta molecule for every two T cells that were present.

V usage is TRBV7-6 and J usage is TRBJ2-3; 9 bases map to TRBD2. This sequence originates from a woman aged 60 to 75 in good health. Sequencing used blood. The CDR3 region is CASSLASLLAGGNTQYF. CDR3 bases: TGTGCCAGCAGCTTAGCGTCGCTACTAGCGGGTGGGAATACGCAGTATTTT.